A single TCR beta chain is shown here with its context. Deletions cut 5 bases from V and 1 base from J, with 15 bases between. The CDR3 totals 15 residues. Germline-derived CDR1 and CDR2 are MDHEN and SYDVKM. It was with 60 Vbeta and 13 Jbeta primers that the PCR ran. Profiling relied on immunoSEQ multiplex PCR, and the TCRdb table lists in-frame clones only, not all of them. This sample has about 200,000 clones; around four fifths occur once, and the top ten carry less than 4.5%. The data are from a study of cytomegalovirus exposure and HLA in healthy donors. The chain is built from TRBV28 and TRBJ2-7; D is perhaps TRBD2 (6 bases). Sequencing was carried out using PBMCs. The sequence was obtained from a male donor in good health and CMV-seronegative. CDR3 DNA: TGTGCCAGCAGTCTTGCAGGAGGGACGTCCTACGAGCAGTACTTC. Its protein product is CASSLAGGTSYEQYF.